This entry lists 8 T cell receptor beta chains sequenced from one sample in a study of T cell responses to AZD1222 COVID-19 vaccine. Repertoires were generated with immunoSEQ multiplex PCR, while TCRdb's copy carries only in-frame clones and drops some. Counted here are some 150,000 clones, roughly 90% occurring once; the ten biggest clones make up roughly 1.8%. Specimen: peripheral blood, collected 28 days after the second AZD1222 dose. Receptor source: an adult who received the AZD1222 COVID-19 vaccine.

This chain joins TRBV12-3 or TRBV12-4 and TRBJ1-3; 8 nucleotides match TRBD1. The CDR3 consists of 13 residues. Germline trimming cut 6 bases from V and 4 bases from J; bases unmatched to any gene: 2. In DNA form, the CDR3 reads TGTGCCAGCAGCGGGACAGGCGGAAACACCATATATTTT. Translated: CASSGTGGNTIYF.

This sequence joins TRBV18 and TRBJ2-7; 8 nucleotides match TRBD1. The CDR3 is made up of 14 amino acids. Unmatched junction bases numbered 3, after V lost 3 bases and J lost 2 bases. Germline V gives CDR1 KGHSH, CDR2 LQKENI. CDR3 nucleotides: TGTGCCAGCTCACCCGCGACAGGGGCCTACGAGCAGTACTTC. It specifies CASSPATGAYEQYF.

This clone was recorded once. This chain uses TRBV15 with TRBJ1-5; tentative D call: TRBD1 (5 bases). CDR1 is LNHNV, CDR2 YYDKDF, per germline (reference sequence). CDR3 length equals 11 residues. V lost 2 bases, J lost 9 bases, and 5 bases lay in between. CDR3 loop: CATSRQGPQHF. CDR3 nucleotides: TGTGCCACCAGCAGACAGGGGCCCCAGCATTTT.

The J gene is TRBJ2-1, the V gene TRBV5-1; 16 positions agree with TRBD2. The junction had 7 bases not matched to a gene; V was cut back by 4 bases and J by 0 bases. Per the germline V gene, CDR1 is SGHRS and CDR2 is YFSETQ. The CDR3 runs 19 residues. CDR3 region: CASSPGLAGGLSSYNEQFF. As DNA, the CDR3 is TGCGCCAGCAGCCCGGGACTAGCGGGGGGGCTTAGCTCCTACAATGAGCAGTTCTTC.

This clone was seen only a few times. V gene TRBV3-1 (or the pseudogene TRBV3-2) combines with J gene TRBJ2-3, with D uncertain. V was clipped by 7 bases and J by 4 bases, with 12 bases between them. The CDR3 is 13 residues long. Germline CDR1 reads LGHDT; CDR2 reads YNNKEL (reference sequence). CDR3 bases: TGTGCCAGCAACCCGGTGGGTTCAGATACGCAGTATTTT. This encodes CASNPVGSDTQYF.

The V gene is TRBV4-1, the J gene TRBJ2-5; the D is unclear. V dropped 1 base and J dropped 1 base, with 10 bases sitting between them. The CDR3 contains 15 residues. Germline lookup yields CDR1 MGHRA and CDR2 YSYEKL. Here the CDR3 DNA reads TGCGCCAGCAGCCAAGGGAGCGTGACCCAAGAGACCCAGTACTTC. Translation: CASSQGSVTQETQYF.

The chain links TRBV5-5 to TRBJ2-5; D perhaps matches TRBD1 (5 bases). V shed 6 bases and J shed 0 bases, with 12 bases lying between them. The CDR3 totals 14 residues. Germline V lookup: CDR1 SGHKS, CDR2 YYEKEE (reference sequence). In nucleotides, the CDR3 is TGTGCCAGCACGCGGACACATCACCAAGAGACCCAGTACTTC. This sequence encodes CASTRTHHQETQYF.

The rearrangement uses TRBV5-1 and TRBJ1-1, with D perhaps TRBD1 (5 bases). With 4 bases removed from V and 5 bases from J, the gap between germline ends came to 15 bases. Germline CDR1 and CDR2: SGHRS and YFSETQ. The CDR3 is 14 amino acids. This chain's CDR3 is CASSAGTEGTEAFF. CDR3 nucleotides: TGCGCCAGCAGCGCGGGGACCGAGGGGACTGAAGCTTTCTTT.